This T cell receptor (beta chain) was obtained from a study of human T cells and chemical hapten exposure. The wider study: 2% DPC was applied to about 2 cm by about 2 cm of upper inner arm skin for sensitization. Patients were mainly female, each with alopecia areata, totalis or universalis. Broader study findings: With alopecia, donors may have immune responses unlike healthy people's. TCRs at high frequency, those above 1 in 1000, did not change with DPC sensitization.

A note on this clonotype: The target antigen is unknown.

TCRdb re-analysed the RACE reads in MiXCR, keeping a single row per CDR3 protein. The sample contains nearly 85,000 distinct CDR3 sequences, approximately 10% of which appear only once. The time point is: patch test 2, 6 weeks after DPC sensitization. Stated treatment: therapeutic diphenylcyclopropenone sensitization with weekly scalp DPC. Germline V gene lookup returns CDR1 DFQATT and CDR2 SNEGSKA (reference sequence). J gave up 5 bases and V 6 bases, and 8 bases lay outside the gene matches. CDR3 size: 13 residues. The receptor was isolated from a man aged 18 to 30 with alopecia areata. Some clones in this sample may be carry-over from other donors' samples. The chain combines TRBV20-1 with TRBJ1-2; the match to TRBD1 covers 8 bases. The starting material was whole blood, obtained in connection with sensitization to the hapten diphenylcyclopropenone (DPC). CDR3 sequence reads: CSAAGTGKYGYTF. The CDR3 DNA follows: TGCAGTGCAGCCGGGACAGGAAAGTATGGCTACACCTTC.